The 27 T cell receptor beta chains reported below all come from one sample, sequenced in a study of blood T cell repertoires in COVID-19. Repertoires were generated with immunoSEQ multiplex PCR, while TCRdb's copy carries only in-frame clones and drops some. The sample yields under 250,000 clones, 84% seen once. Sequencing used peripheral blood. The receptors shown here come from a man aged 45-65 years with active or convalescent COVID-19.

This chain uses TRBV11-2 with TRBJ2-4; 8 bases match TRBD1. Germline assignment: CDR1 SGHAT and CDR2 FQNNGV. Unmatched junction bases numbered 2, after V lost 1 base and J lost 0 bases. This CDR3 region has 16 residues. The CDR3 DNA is TGTGCCAGCAGCTTAGTCAGGGGGCTAGCCAAAAACATTCAGTACTTC. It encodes CASSLVRGLAKNIQYF.

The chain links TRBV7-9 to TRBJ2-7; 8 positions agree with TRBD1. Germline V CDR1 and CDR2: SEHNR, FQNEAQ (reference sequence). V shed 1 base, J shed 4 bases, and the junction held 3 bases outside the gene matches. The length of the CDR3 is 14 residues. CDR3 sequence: CASSLETGGYEQYF. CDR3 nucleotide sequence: TGTGCCAGCAGCTTAGAAACAGGGGGTTACGAGCAGTACTTC.

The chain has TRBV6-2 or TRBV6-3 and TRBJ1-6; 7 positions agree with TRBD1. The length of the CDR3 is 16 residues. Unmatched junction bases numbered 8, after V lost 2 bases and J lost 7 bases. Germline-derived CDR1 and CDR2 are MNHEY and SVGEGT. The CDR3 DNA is TGTGCCAGCAGTTACCCTCCGGGACAGACAAATTCACCCCTCCACTTT. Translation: CASSYPPGQTNSPLHF.

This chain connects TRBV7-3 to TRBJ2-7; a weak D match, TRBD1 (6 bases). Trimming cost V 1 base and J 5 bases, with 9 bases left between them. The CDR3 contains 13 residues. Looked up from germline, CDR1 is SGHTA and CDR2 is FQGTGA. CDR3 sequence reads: CASSLIQGHEQYF. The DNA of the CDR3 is TGTGCCAGCAGCTTAATACAGGGCCACGAGCAGTACTTC.

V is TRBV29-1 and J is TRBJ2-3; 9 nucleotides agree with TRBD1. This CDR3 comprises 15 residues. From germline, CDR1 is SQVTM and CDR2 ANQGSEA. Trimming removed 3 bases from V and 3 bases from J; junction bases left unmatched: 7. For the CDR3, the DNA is TGCAGCGTTGACCGGGACAGGGCAGTAACAGATACGCAGTATTTT. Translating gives CSVDRDRAVTDTQYF.

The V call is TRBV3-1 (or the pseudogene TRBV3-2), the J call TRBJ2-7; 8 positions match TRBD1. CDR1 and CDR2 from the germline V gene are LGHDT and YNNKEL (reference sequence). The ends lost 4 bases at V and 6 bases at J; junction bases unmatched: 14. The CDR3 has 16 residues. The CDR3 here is CASSPQTGVSMGEQYF. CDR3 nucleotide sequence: TGTGCCAGCAGCCCGCAGACAGGGGTATCGATGGGCGAGCAGTACTTC.

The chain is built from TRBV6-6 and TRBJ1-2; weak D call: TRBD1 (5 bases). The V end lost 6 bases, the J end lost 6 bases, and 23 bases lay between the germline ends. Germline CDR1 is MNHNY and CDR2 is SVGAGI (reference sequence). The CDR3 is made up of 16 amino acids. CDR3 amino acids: CASRSWRDATFDGYTF. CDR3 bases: TGTGCCAGCAGGAGCTGGAGGGACGCCACTTTCGATGGCTACACCTTC.

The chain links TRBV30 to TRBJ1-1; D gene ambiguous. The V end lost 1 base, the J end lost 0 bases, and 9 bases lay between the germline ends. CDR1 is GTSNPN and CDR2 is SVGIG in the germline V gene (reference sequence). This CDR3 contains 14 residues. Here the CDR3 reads CAWSGEGMNTEAFF. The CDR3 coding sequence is TGTGCCTGGAGTGGAGAGGGAATGAACACTGAAGCTTTCTTT.

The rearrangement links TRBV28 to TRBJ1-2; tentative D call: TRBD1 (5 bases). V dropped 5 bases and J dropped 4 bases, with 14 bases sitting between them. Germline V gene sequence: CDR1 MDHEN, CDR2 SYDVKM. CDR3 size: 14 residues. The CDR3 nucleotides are TGTGCCAGCAGTCCCAGCGGGGCCCCCTATGGCTACACCTTC. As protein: CASSPSGAPYGYTF.

The CDR3 here is CASSSRTSGGLDTQYF. The CDR3 DNA reads as TGTGCCAGCAGCTCCCGGACTAGCGGGGGGTTGGATACGCAGTATTTT. The rearrangement links TRBV11-1 to TRBJ2-3, with TRBD2 matching 14 bases. Looked up from germline, CDR1 is SGHAT and CDR2 is FQDESV (reference sequence). The CDR3 is made up of 16 amino acids. J was trimmed by 6 bases and V by 4 bases; bases with no gene match: 6.

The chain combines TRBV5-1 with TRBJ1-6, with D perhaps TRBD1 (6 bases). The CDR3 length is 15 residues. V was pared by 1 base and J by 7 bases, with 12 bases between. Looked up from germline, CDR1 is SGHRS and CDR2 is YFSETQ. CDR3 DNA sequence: TGCGCCAGCAGCTTGACTATGGACAGCAATTCACCCCTCCACTTT. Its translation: CASSLTMDSNSPLHF.

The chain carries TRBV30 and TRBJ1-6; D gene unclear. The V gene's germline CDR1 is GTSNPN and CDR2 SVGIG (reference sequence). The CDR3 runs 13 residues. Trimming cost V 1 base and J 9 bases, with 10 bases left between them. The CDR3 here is CAWSADLGSPLHF. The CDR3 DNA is TGTGCCTGGAGTGCAGACTTGGGTTCACCCCTCCACTTT.

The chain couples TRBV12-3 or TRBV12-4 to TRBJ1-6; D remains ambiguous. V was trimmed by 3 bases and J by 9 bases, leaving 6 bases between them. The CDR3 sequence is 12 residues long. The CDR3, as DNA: TGTGCCAGCAGTTTTGGAGGTTCACCCCTCCACTTT. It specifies CASSFGGSPLHF.

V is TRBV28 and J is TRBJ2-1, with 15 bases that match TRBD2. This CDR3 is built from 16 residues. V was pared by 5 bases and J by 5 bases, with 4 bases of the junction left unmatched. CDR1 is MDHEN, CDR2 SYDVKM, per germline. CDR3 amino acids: CASSLGLAGGDNEQFF. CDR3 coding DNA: TGTGCCAGCAGTCTGGGACTAGCGGGGGGTGACAATGAGCAGTTCTTC.

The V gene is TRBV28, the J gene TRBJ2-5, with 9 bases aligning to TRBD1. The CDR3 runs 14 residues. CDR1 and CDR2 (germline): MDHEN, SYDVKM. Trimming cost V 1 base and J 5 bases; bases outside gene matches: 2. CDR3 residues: CASSLSGQGETQYF. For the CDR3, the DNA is TGTGCCAGCAGTTTATCCGGACAGGGGGAGACCCAGTACTTC.

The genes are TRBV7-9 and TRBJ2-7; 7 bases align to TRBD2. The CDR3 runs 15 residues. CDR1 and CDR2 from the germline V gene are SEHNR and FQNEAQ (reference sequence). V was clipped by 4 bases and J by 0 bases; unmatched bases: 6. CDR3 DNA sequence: TGTGCCAGCAGCTCCAGACTAGCAGCCTCCTACGAGCAGTACTTC. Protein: CASSSRLAASYEQYF.

Here the CDR3 reads CASSQDTGANSPLHF. Here the CDR3 DNA reads TGTGCCAGCAGCCAAGACACCGGTGCCAATTCACCCCTCCACTTT. The chain couples TRBV4-2 to TRBJ1-6; D call uncertain. Germline CDR1 LGHNA, CDR2 YNFKEQ. V dropped 0 bases and J dropped 7 bases, with 10 bases sitting between them. The CDR3 has 15 residues.

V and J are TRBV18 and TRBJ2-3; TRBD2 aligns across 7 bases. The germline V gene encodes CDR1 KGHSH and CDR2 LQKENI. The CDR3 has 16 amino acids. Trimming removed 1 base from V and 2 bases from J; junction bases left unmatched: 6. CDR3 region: CASSPRAGEFTDTQYF. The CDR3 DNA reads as TGTGCCAGCTCACCACGGGCGGGGGAGTTCACAGATACGCAGTATTTT.

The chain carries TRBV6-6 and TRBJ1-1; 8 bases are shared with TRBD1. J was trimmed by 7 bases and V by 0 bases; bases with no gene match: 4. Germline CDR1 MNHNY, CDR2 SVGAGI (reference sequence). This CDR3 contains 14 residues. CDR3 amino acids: CASSYSRQGIEAFF. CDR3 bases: TGTGCCAGCAGTTACTCCCGACAGGGGATTGAAGCTTTCTTT.

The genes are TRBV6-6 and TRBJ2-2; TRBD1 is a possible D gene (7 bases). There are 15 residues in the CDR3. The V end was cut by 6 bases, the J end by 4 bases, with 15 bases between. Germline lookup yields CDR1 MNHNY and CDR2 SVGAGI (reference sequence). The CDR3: CASSPPGGRTGELFF. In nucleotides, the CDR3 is TGTGCCAGCAGCCCCCCAGGGGGGCGCACCGGGGAGCTGTTTTTT.

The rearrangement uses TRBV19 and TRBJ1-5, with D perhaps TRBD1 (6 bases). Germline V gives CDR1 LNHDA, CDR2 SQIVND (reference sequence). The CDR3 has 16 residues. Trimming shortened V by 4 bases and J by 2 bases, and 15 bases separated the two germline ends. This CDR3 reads CASSTAKNRGNQPQHF. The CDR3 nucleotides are TGTGCCAGTAGTACTGCCAAAAACAGGGGCAATCAGCCCCAGCATTTT.

This CDR3 is CASSPVGNEQFF. DNA for the CDR3: TGTGCCAGCAGCCCTGTCGGGAATGAGCAGTTCTTC. This chain links TRBV5-4 with TRBJ2-1; no firm D call. Germline V CDR1 and CDR2: SGHNT, YYREEE (reference sequence). Deletions cut 4 bases from V and 7 bases from J, with 9 bases between. The CDR3 totals 12 residues.

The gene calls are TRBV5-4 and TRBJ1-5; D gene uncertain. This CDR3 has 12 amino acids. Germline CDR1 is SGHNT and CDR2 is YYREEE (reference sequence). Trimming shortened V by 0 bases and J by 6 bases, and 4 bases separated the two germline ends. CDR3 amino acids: CASSLDGQPQHF. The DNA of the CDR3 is TGTGCCAGCAGCTTGGACGGTCAGCCCCAGCATTTT. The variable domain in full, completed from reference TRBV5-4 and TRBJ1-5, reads ETGVTQSPTHLIKTRGQQVTLRCSSQSGHNTVSWYQQALGQGPQFIFQYYREEENGRGNFPPRFSGLQFPNYSSELNVNALELDDSALYLCASSLDGQPQHFGDGTRLSIL.

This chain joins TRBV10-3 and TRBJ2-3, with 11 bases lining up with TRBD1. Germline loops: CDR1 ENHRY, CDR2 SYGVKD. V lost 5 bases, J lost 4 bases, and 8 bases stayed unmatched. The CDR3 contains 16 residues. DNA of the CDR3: TGTGCCATCAGTCGCATCCGGACAGGGGGCCCAGATACGCAGTATTTT. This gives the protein CAISRIRTGGPDTQYF.

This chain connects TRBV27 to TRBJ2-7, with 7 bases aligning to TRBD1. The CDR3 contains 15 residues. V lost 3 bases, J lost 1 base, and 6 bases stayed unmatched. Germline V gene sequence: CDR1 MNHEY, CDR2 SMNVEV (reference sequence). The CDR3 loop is CASSLRAGGSYEQYF. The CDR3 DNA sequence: TGTGCCAGCAGTTTGAGGGCAGGGGGATCCTACGAGCAGTACTTC.

Here the CDR3 DNA reads TGTGCCAGCAGCCCCGGACAGGGGGCAAACACTGAAGCTTTCTTT. Translated, it gives CASSPGQGANTEAFF. The V and J genes are TRBV6-6 and TRBJ1-1, with TRBD1 identical over 11 bases. The CDR3 is made up of 15 amino acids. Unmatched junction bases numbered 5, after V lost 6 bases and J lost 2 bases. Germline CDR1 MNHNY, CDR2 SVGAGI (reference sequence).

Here the CDR3 reads CATSTGQGMGETQYF. The CDR3 DNA follows: TGTGCCACCAGCACAGGACAGGGGATGGGTGAGACCCAGTACTTC. This chain connects TRBV15 to TRBJ2-5; 9 nucleotides line up with TRBD1. CDR1 is LNHNV, CDR2 YYDKDF, per germline (reference sequence). The CDR3 runs 15 residues. V lost 4 bases, J lost 5 bases, and 8 bases stayed unmatched.